The clone carrying this T cell receptor (beta chain) was seen only once. The antigen is undetermined. Reverse transcribed after extraction, RNA yielded cDNA as the sequencing template. Profiling relied on immunoSEQ multiplex PCR, and the TCRdb table lists in-frame clones only, not all of them. The profile shows 120,000 or so clones, about 59% of them singletons. This specimen belongs to a study of CD8+ T cells in alopecia areata. Across the study: Treatment of the treated patients consisted of oral tofacitinib, 5 to 10 mg twice daily.

Described treatment: oral pan-JAK inhibitor, 5-10 mg twice daily. With 4 bases removed from V and 2 bases from J, the gap between germline ends came to 13 bases. CDR1 is SGHNT and CDR2 is YYREEE in the germline V gene (reference sequence). The CDR3 has 14 residues. Study-level points and caveats: Tofacitinib produced a significant decrease in scalp clonality and in expanded CD8+ clones among the top 100.

The sample in question was CD4+ T cells sorted from blood, obtained at week 4, from a patient treated with tofacitinib. The genes are TRBV5-4 and TRBJ2-7; D ambiguous. This receptor was identified in a human donor with alopecia areata. The CDR3 is CASSPRAPAYEQYF. CDR3 nucleotides: TGTGCCAGCAGCCCCCGCGCACCCGCCTACGAGCAGTACTTC.